The clone carrying this TCR beta chain was seen many times. Its antigen is unidentified. The sample comes from a study of neurological immune-mediated disorders. Overall study results and limits: The study found the most TCR clonal expansion in HTLV-1-associated myelopathy and the least in multiple sclerosis, below healthy controls. Any association between clinical or MRI features and the multiple sclerosis repertoire cluster was absent.

V was clipped by 8 bases and J by 7 bases; unmatched bases: 16. CDR1 is MNHEY, CDR2 SMNVEV, per germline (reference sequence). The CDR3 covers 16 residues. TCRdb fed the 5' RACE reads into MiXCR, producing one record per CDR3 protein. The table records approximately 86,000 distinct CDR3 sequences, around 2.6% of them present only once. This receptor was taken from a young woman with multiple sclerosis. The specimen sequenced was PBMCs. V is TRBV27 and J is TRBJ2-1; 8 nucleotides agree with TRBD1. The DNA of the CDR3 is TGTGCCAGCCGCCCGAAAGATTGGACAGGGCAGAATGAGCAGTTCTTC. This gives the protein CASRPKDWTGQNEQFF.